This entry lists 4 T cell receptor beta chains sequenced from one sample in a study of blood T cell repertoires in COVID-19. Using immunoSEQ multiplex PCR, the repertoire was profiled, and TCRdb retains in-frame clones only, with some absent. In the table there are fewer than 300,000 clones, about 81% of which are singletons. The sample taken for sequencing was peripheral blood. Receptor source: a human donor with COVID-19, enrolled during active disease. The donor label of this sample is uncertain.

Written as DNA, the CDR3 is TGTGCCAGCAGTTACTCGTTAAGGCGGTTTAATGAAAAACTGTTTTTT. Its translation: CASSYSLRRFNEKLFF. The chain is built from TRBV6-5 and TRBJ1-4; D ambiguous. Germline V gene lookup returns CDR1 MNHEY and CDR2 SVGAGI. V was pared by 0 bases and J by 4 bases, with 12 bases between. This CDR3 comprises 16 residues.

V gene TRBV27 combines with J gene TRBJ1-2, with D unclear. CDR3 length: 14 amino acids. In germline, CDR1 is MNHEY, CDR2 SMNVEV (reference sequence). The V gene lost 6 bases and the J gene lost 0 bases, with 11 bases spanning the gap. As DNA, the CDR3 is TGTGCCAGCAGCTTTTCCAGATCTAACTATGGCTACACCTTC. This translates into CASSFSRSNYGYTF.

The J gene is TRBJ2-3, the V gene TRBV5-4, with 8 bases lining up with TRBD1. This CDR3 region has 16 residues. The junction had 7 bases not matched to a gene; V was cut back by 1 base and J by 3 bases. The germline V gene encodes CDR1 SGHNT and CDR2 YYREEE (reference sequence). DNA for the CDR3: TGTGCCAGCAGCTTGAGGACAGGGTCGGGAACAGATACGCAGTATTTT. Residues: CASSLRTGSGTDTQYF.

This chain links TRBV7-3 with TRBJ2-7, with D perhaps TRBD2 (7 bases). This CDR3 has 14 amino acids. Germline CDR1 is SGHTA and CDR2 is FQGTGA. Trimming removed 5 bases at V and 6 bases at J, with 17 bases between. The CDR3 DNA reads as TGTGCCAGCAGCCTATTAGGGGGGGACCTCGAGCAGTACTTC. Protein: CASSLLGGDLEQYF.